Each of the 14 T cell receptor beta chains below was sequenced from the same sample in a study of blood T cells in healthy people across ages. With a J-beta primer mix and a sample-barcoded 5' primer, a second PCR ran about 6 to 11 cycles. TCRdb called the 5' RACE reads again in MiXCR, with one record for every CDR3 protein. The top ten clones hold 4% of a sample with approximately 1.5 million distinct CDR3 sequences, approximately 43% of them seen once. The sample consisted of blood. The receptors derive from a woman between 18 and 29 years old in good health.

This sequence joins TRBV6-2 or TRBV6-3 and TRBJ2-3; TRBD1 aligns across 8 bases. CDR1 and CDR2 (germline): MNHEY, SVGEGT. The CDR3 contains 17 residues. The V segment lost 3 bases and the J segment 1 base; nucleotides outside the gene matches: 9. This chain's CDR3 is CASSYSTTGVGTDTQYF. The CDR3 DNA is TGTGCCAGCAGTTATTCAACGACAGGGGTTGGCACAGATACGCAGTATTTT.

The V gene is TRBV15, the J gene TRBJ1-5, with D uncertain. The V gene's germline CDR1 is LNHNV and CDR2 YYDKDF (reference sequence). The CDR3 is 14 residues long. Trimming shortened V by 0 bases and J by 7 bases, and 10 bases separated the two germline ends. CDR3 in amino acids: CATSREPAGQPQHF. CDR3 in DNA: TGTGCCACCAGCAGAGAACCTGCCGGGCAGCCCCAGCATTTT.

The chain is built from TRBV6-5 and TRBJ1-5; 7 bases match TRBD1. The CDR3 extends over 15 amino acids. The germline V gene has CDR1 MNHEY and CDR2 SVGAGI. Germline trimming cut 6 bases from V and 2 bases from J; bases unmatched to any gene: 7. The CDR3 region has the DNA TGTGCCAGCAGACGACAGGGTTGGGGCAATCAGCCCCAGCATTTT. This translates into CASRRQGWGNQPQHF.

This rearrangement joins TRBV10-3 to TRBJ2-5; the match to TRBD2 covers 11 bases. The CDR3 spans 16 residues. Germline-derived CDR1 and CDR2 are ENHRY and SYGVKD. With 0 bases clipped from V and 11 bases from J, the junction kept 11 bases outside the gene matches. The CDR3: CAISESLAGGSHEQYF. The CDR3 region has the DNA TGTGCCATCAGTGAGTCTCTAGCGGGAGGTTCCCATGAGCAGTACTTC.

The chain uses TRBV28 and TRBJ1-2; D is unresolved. Germline CDR1 is MDHEN and CDR2 is SYDVKM. The ends were cut back, 4 bases at V and 7 bases at J, with 10 bases in the middle. CDR3 size: 12 residues. CDR3 in amino acids: CASSYRGLGYTF. The CDR3 DNA sequence: TGTGCCAGCAGTTACAGAGGGCTTGGCTACACCTTC.

This sequence joins TRBV7-3 and TRBJ2-1, with TRBD2 matching 7 bases. V gave up 2 bases and J gave up 9 bases; unmatched junction bases: 10. The germline CDR1 and CDR2 sequences are SGHTA and FQGTGA. CDR3 length: 15 residues. CDR3 coding DNA: TGTGCCAGCAGCTTACACCGGACTAGTATGGGTGAGCAGTTCTTC. It codes for CASSLHRTSMGEQFF.

V usage is TRBV12-3 or TRBV12-4 and J usage is TRBJ1-5; 7 bases fit TRBD1. The CDR3 is 14 amino acids. V shed 5 bases and J 9 bases; nucleotides not matched to a gene: 10. CDR3 sequence reads: CASSPDRTRGPQHF. As DNA, the CDR3 is TGTGCCAGCAGTCCGGACAGGACCAGGGGGCCCCAGCATTTT.

V is TRBV29-1 and J is TRBJ2-5; 7 nucleotides align to TRBD1. The last part of the DNA fits TRBJ2-7 better; the J call may be wrong. The CDR3 totals 10 residues. CDR1 and CDR2 from the germline V gene are SQVTM and ANQGSEA. CDR3 protein: CTDRVYEQYF. The CDR3 nucleotides are TGCACCGACAGGGTGTACGAGCAGTACTTC.

This clonotype has a handful of counts. The rearrangement joins TRBV7-8 to TRBJ2-1; 9 nucleotides match TRBD2. The CDR3 contains 17 residues. CDR1 and CDR2 from the germline V gene are SGHVS and FQNEAQ. V lost 2 bases to trimming and J lost 5 bases; unmatched junction nucleotides: 10. In nucleotides, the CDR3 is TGTGCCAGCAGCTTATCGTGGGGAGCTAGCGGGAACAATGAGCAGTTCTTC. This translates into CASSLSWGASGNNEQFF.

The rearrangement uses TRBV7-8 and TRBJ2-1; a weak D match, TRBD2 (5 bases). Trimming took 3 bases from V and 5 from J, leaving 17 bases between them. The CDR3 is 16 residues long. Germline values: CDR1 SGHVS, CDR2 FQNEAQ. DNA of the CDR3: TGTGCCAGCAGCTTGAGAGTAGGACGGGGTAACAATGAGCAGTTCTTC. It yields the protein CASSLRVGRGNNEQFF.

The chain combines TRBV7-7 with TRBJ2-3, with D perhaps given as TRBD1 or TRBD2 (6 bases each). CDR3 size: 15 residues. From germline, CDR1 is SSHAT and CDR2 FNYEAQ (reference sequence). This chain's CDR3 is CASSTSGAAWDTQYF. Written as DNA, the CDR3 is TGTGCTAGCTCAACTTCGGGGGCAGCTTGGGATACGCAGTATTTT.

The chain links TRBV29-1 to TRBJ2-1, with unresolved D. The ends were cut back, 8 bases at V and 7 bases at J, with 9 bases in the middle. The germline gives CDR1 SQVTM, CDR2 ANQGSEA. CDR3 size: 10 residues. In DNA, the CDR3 is TGCAGCTCAGTAGCAAATGAGCAGTTCTTC. Its protein product is CSSVANEQFF.

This clonotype was counted many times. V usage is TRBV4-1 and J usage is TRBJ2-1, with 8 bases lining up with TRBD1. This CDR3 has 17 amino acids. J was trimmed by 4 bases and V by 4 bases; bases with no gene match: 12. CDR1 and CDR2 from the germline V gene are MGHRA and YSYEKL. CDR3 region: CASSRLSMGQAYNEQFF. The CDR3 nucleotides are TGCGCCAGCAGCCGCTTATCAATGGGACAGGCTTACAATGAGCAGTTCTTC.

This sequence joins TRBV28 and TRBJ1-5; D might be TRBD1 (6 bases). Between the trimmed V and J ends, which lost 5 bases and 4 bases, there was a span of 15 bases. The CDR3 totals 15 residues. The germline V gene encodes CDR1 MDHEN and CDR2 SYDVKM. This CDR3 is CASSVGTGWNQPQHF. In nucleotides, the CDR3 is TGTGCCAGCAGTGTCGGTACAGGGTGGAATCAGCCCCAGCATTTT. Based on the CDR3 plus reference TRBV28 and TRBJ1-5, the full variable domain is DVKVTQSSRYLVKRTGEKVFLECVQDMDHENMFWYRQDPGLGLRLIYFSYDVKMKEKGDIPEGYSVSREKKERFSLILESASTNQTSMYLCASSVGTGWNQPQHFGDGTRLSIL.